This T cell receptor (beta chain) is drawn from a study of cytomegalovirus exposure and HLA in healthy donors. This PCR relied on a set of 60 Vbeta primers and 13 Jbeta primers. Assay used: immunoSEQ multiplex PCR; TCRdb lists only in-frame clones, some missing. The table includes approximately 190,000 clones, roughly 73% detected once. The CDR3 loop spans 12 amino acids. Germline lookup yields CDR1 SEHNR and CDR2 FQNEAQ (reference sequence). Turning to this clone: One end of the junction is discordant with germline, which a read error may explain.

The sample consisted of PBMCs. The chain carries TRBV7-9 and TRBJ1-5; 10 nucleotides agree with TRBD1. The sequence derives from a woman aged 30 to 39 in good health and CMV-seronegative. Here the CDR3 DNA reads TGTGCCAGCAGCCGACAGGGGGCACACCTCCTTTTT. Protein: CASSRQGAHLLF.